This T cell receptor (beta chain) was observed in a study of blood T cell repertoires in COVID-19. Germline CDR1 and CDR2: DFQATT and SNEGSKA (reference sequence). V was shortened by 3 bases and J by 5 bases, with 10 bases between the two germline ends. CDR3 size: 12 residues. The table came from immunoSEQ multiplex PCR; TCRdb's copy has only in-frame clones and leaves some out. The sample includes 60,000 or so clones, 60% to 85% seen only once; the top ten take approximately 3%. The receptor's source is a man aged 55 to 70 with acute or convalescent COVID-19. J is TRBJ2-5 and V is TRBV20-1, with a weak D call TRBD1 (5 bases). The source material was peripheral blood. The CDR3 region is CSASLGPETQYF. In DNA form, the CDR3 reads TGCAGTGCTAGTTTGGGGCCCGAGACCCAGTACTTC.